One and the same sample provided the 21 T cell receptor beta chains below, sequenced in a study of cytomegalovirus exposure and HLA in healthy donors. With 60 Vbeta and 13 Jbeta primers, the PCR was carried out. Clones were sequenced by immunoSEQ multiplex PCR, and TCRdb holds only the in-frame ones, with some missing. The sample contains approximately 260,000 clones, roughly 86% of which appear only once. Sample: PBMCs. These receptors were collected from a woman aged 40 to 49 in good health and CMV-seropositive.

This chain connects TRBV18 to TRBJ2-5, with 8 nucleotides matching TRBD1. The J call may be incorrect, as the DNA end agrees better with TRBJ2-7. This CDR3 region has 14 residues. From germline, CDR1 is KGHSH and CDR2 LQKENI. The CDR3 loop is CASSPRQGLNEQYF. CDR3 nucleotides: TGTGCCAGCTCACCGAGACAGGGGCTAAACGAGCAGTACTTC.

This rearrangement joins TRBV5-6 to TRBJ2-5; 7 nucleotides agree with TRBD2. This CDR3 contains 15 residues. Germline assignment: CDR1 SGHDT and CDR2 YYEEEE. V shed 3 bases and J 2 bases; nucleotides not matched to a gene: 7. CDR3 amino acids: CASSWLGAGQETQYF. The CDR3 nucleotides are TGTGCCAGCAGCTGGCTGGGAGCGGGGCAAGAGACCCAGTACTTC.

The chain has TRBV5-1 and TRBJ2-5; 8 nucleotides agree with TRBD2. V lost 1 base and J lost 3; bases outside the gene matches: 8. CDR3 length: 16 amino acids. Per the germline V gene, CDR1 is SGHRS and CDR2 is YFSETQ. The CDR3 nucleotides are TGCGCCAGCAGCTTGTCGGGGGCGCGGGGGGAAGAGACCCAGTACTTC. Amino acids: CASSLSGARGEETQYF.

The chain recombines TRBV15 with TRBJ1-2; 7 bases map to TRBD1. Germline V gene lookup returns CDR1 LNHNV and CDR2 YYDKDF (reference sequence). The CDR3 loop spans 14 amino acids. The junction had 6 bases not matched to a gene; V was cut back by 0 bases and J by 8 bases. Here the CDR3 DNA reads TGTGCCACCAGCAGAGATATAGGGGGCAGGGGCTACACCTTC. It is translated as CATSRDIGGRGYTF.

This sequence joins TRBV11-3 and TRBJ2-1, with TRBD2 identical over 9 bases. Trimming removed 4 bases from V and 8 bases from J; junction bases left unmatched: 9. This CDR3 region has 15 residues. Germline CDR1 is SGHNT and CDR2 is YENEEA. DNA for the CDR3: TGTGCCAGCAGCTCCCCGACTAGCGGTACGGATGAGCAGTTCTTC. Its translation is CASSSPTSGTDEQFF.

The chain recombines TRBV29-1 with TRBJ1-1; TRBD1 matches at 9 bases. The length of the CDR3 is 12 residues. Germline CDR1 reads SQVTM; CDR2 reads ANQGSEA. The junction had 5 bases not matched to a gene; V was cut back by 6 bases and J by 6 bases. CDR3 in DNA: TGCAGCGTGGACAGGGGTAGCGCTGAAGCTTTCTTT. Its translation: CSVDRGSAEAFF. Looking up the rest from reference TRBV29-1 and TRBJ1-1 gives the full variable domain: SAVISQKPSRDICQRGTSLTIQCQVDSQVTMMFWYRQQPGQSLTLIATANQGSEATYESGFVIDKFPISRPNLTFSTLTVSNMSPEDSSIYLCSVDRGSAEAFFGQGTRLTVV.

This clone was detected a few times. This chain connects TRBV7-9 to TRBJ1-2; 7 nucleotides agree with TRBD1. This CDR3 contains 15 residues. The trim removed 5 bases at V and 1 base at J, leaving 7 bases unmatched. From germline, CDR1 is SEHNR and CDR2 FQNEAQ (reference sequence). As DNA, the CDR3 is TGTGCCAGCAGCAGAGGGACAGACTTTAACTATGGCTACACCTTC. This gives the protein CASSRGTDFNYGYTF.

V and J are TRBV5-1 and TRBJ1-2; no reliable D call. The CDR3 runs 15 residues. V lost 0 bases to trimming and J lost 5 bases, with 14 bases between them. Germline V gene sequence: CDR1 SGHRS, CDR2 YFSETQ. The CDR3 region is CASSLGDGGSYGYTF. CDR3 in DNA: TGCGCCAGCAGCTTGGGCGATGGCGGATCTTATGGCTACACCTTC.

V gene TRBV27 combines with J gene TRBJ2-7, with 8 bases fitting TRBD2. CDR1 is MNHEY and CDR2 is SMNVEV in the germline V gene (reference sequence). The junction had 15 bases not matched to a gene; V was cut back by 6 bases and J by 2 bases. The CDR3 runs to 17 residues. The CDR3 loop is CASSPRAGGLSTYEQYF. For the CDR3, the DNA is TGTGCCAGCAGCCCCCGGGCGGGAGGACTCAGTACCTACGAGCAGTACTTC.

The chain is built from TRBV27 and TRBJ2-1, with D perhaps TRBD2 (5 bases). The V and J ends lost 2 bases and 8 bases respectively, with 10 bases between them. Germline V gene lookup returns CDR1 MNHEY and CDR2 SMNVEV (reference sequence). The CDR3 contains 13 residues. CDR3 residues: CASSLPEGDEQFF. The CDR3 DNA is TGTGCCAGCAGTTTACCAGAGGGTGATGAGCAGTTCTTC.

This clone was seen a single time. V is TRBV5-1 and J is TRBJ2-5; TRBD2 agrees at 10 bases. Germline CDR1 is SGHRS and CDR2 is YFSETQ. Trimming removed 0 bases from V and 4 bases from J; junction bases left unmatched: 9. This CDR3 region has 17 residues. The chain's CDR3 is CASSLAAGGSPGETQYF. The CDR3 DNA follows: TGCGCCAGCAGCTTGGCAGCGGGAGGGAGCCCCGGAGAGACCCAGTACTTC.

This clone appeared a single time. The J gene is TRBJ2-7, the V gene TRBV14, with 12 bases fitting TRBD2. This CDR3 is built from 14 residues. Germline CDR1 reads SGHDN; CDR2 reads FVKESK. V shed 6 bases and J 5 bases; nucleotides not matched to a gene: 5. CDR3 DNA: TGTGCCAGCAGAGCTAGCGGGAGGGCAAACGAGCAGTACTTC. Its protein product is CASRASGRANEQYF.

This chain uses TRBV6-5 with TRBJ1-1; D not certain. The V and J ends lost 6 bases and 6 bases respectively, with 20 bases between them. Germline V gene data show CDR1 as MNHEY and CDR2 as SVGAGI. The CDR3 loop spans 15 amino acids. This CDR3 is CASRASGGNFAEAFF. In nucleotides, the CDR3 is TGTGCCAGCAGGGCGAGCGGAGGTAATTTCGCTGAAGCTTTCTTT.

This chain links TRBV7-3 with TRBJ2-1; D remains ambiguous. The germline V gene encodes CDR1 SGHTA and CDR2 FQGTGA. Trimming stripped 1 base from V and 0 bases from J, with 10 bases between. CDR3 length: 16 residues. The CDR3 DNA follows: TGTGCCAGCAGCTTAATGGGCTCGAGCTCCTACAATGAGCAGTTCTTC. Amino acids: CASSLMGSSSYNEQFF.

The chain couples TRBV30 to TRBJ1-2, with D hard to call. The ends were cut back, 4 bases at V and 2 bases at J, with 14 bases in the middle. The CDR3 consists of 14 residues. Germline V CDR1 and CDR2: GTSNPN, SVGIG (reference sequence). Written as DNA, the CDR3 is TGTGCCTGGACCGCTGACCGACTCAACTATGGCTACACCTTC. Amino acid sequence: CAWTADRLNYGYTF.

This clone was found a few times. The conserved phenylalanine or tryptophan is not found at the CDR3 terminus, so this likely reflects a read error. This sequence joins TRBV6-1 and TRBJ2-7; D is perhaps TRBD2 (6 bases). Germline-derived CDR1 and CDR2 are MNHNS and SASEGT. Trimming removed 3 bases at V and 0 bases at J, with 12 bases between. The CDR3 runs to 15 residues. CDR3 residues: CASSDIGGASYEQYL. In DNA form, the CDR3 reads TGTGCCAGCAGTGATATTGGCGGGGCCTCCTACGAGCAGTACCTC.

This chain joins TRBV15 and TRBJ2-6, with D perhaps TRBD1 (5 bases). Germline V gives CDR1 LNHNV, CDR2 YYDKDF (reference sequence). This CDR3 contains 17 residues. Trimming took off 4 bases at V and 2 bases at J, with 15 bases between the two ends. CDR3 protein: CATSIPTVAPGANVLTF. The DNA for the CDR3 is TGTGCCACCAGCATACCGACAGTGGCGCCTGGGGCCAACGTCCTGACTTTC.

As concerns this clone: Mismatch with germline at one junction end may stem from a read error. The rearrangement uses TRBV7-9 and TRBJ1-2; TRBD1 might be the D (6 bases). Germline assignment: CDR1 SEHNR and CDR2 FQNEAQ (reference sequence). The CDR3 has 15 amino acids. The CDR3 DNA reads TGTTCCAGCAGCTTAGGGGACACGGGCCTTTATGGCTACACCTTC. It specifies CSSSLGDTGLYGYTF.

Details on this clone: Other DNA sequences in the same sample also yield this CDR3. The V and J genes are TRBV28 and TRBJ2-2, with TRBD2 identical over 8 bases. With V trimmed by 8 bases and J by 1 base, 3 bases remained unmatched. The CDR3 has 14 amino acids. Germline loops: CDR1 MDHEN, CDR2 SYDVKM. The CDR3: CASELAGNTGELFF. In nucleotides, the CDR3 is TGTGCCAGCGAGCTAGCGGGGAACACCGGGGAGCTGTTTTTT.

CDR3 amino acids: CASSLEAGGEQFF. Written as DNA, the CDR3 is TGTGCCAGCAGCTTAGAGGCGGGAGGGGAGCAGTTCTTC. The rearrangement joins TRBV11-2 to TRBJ2-1; 9 bases are shared with TRBD2. With V trimmed by 0 bases and J by 10 bases, 1 base remained unmatched. CDR1 and CDR2 (germline): SGHAT, FQNNGV. This CDR3 has 13 amino acids.

The chain joins TRBV2 to TRBJ2-1, with TRBD2 matching over 8 bases. Losses at the gene ends were 7 bases for V and 10 bases for J; bases not matched to a gene: 15. This CDR3 contains 15 residues. Germline V gene data show CDR1 as SNHLY and CDR2 as FYNNEI. The CDR3 DNA sequence: TGTGCCAGCACCAGATACAGCGGGAGCACCAGGGAGCAGTTCTTC. This sequence encodes CASTRYSGSTREQFF.